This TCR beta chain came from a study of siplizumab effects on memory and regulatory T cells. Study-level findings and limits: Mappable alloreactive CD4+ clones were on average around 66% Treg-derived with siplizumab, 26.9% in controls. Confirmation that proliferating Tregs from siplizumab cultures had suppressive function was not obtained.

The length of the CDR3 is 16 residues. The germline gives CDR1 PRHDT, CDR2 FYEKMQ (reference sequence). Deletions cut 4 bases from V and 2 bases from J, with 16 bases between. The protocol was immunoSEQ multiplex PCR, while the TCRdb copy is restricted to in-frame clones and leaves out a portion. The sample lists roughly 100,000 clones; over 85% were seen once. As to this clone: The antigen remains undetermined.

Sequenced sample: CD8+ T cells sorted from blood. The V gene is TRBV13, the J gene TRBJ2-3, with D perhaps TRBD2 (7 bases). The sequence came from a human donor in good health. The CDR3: CASSSGRGATTDTQYF. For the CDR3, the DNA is TGTGCCAGCAGCTCTGGACGGGGGGCCACCACAGATACGCAGTATTTT. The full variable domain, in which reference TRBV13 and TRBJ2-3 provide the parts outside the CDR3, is AAGVIQSPRHLIKEKRETATLKCYPIPRHDTVYWYQQGPGQDPQFLISFYEKMQSDKGSIPDRFSAQQFSDYHSELNMSSLELGDSALYFCASSSGRGATTDTQYFGPGTRLTVL.